One sample yielded the 19 T cell receptor beta chains listed below, sequenced in a study of blood T cell repertoires in COVID-19. Sequencing was performed with immunoSEQ multiplex PCR; in TCRdb, only in-frame clones are kept and a portion is missing. Of about 50,000 clones detected, around 86% appear once; the ten largest clones hold roughly 15%. The sequenced sample was peripheral blood. The receptors were gathered from a human donor in a cohort sampled during active COVID-19.

The rearrangement joins TRBV10-3 to TRBJ2-5; 11 bases match TRBD1. V lost 7 bases to trimming and J lost 4 bases; unmatched junction nucleotides: 8. The CDR3 has 15 residues. The germline CDR1 and CDR2 sequences are ENHRY and SYGVKD. The CDR3 loop reads CAITDGQGARETQYF. The DNA of the CDR3 is TGTGCCATCACCGACGGACAGGGGGCGAGAGAGACCCAGTACTTC.

The chain carries TRBV30 and TRBJ1-5; weak D call: TRBD1 (6 bases). Germline V gene lookup returns CDR1 GTSNPN and CDR2 SVGIG (reference sequence). V lost 5 bases and J lost 2, with 13 bases in between. CDR3 length: 14 amino acids. The CDR3 protein is CAWGSAGGNQPQHF. DNA of the CDR3: TGTGCCTGGGGCTCGGCAGGGGGCAATCAGCCCCAGCATTTT.

The chain uses TRBV19 and TRBJ1-5; D uncertain. The V end was cut by 2 bases, the J end by 0 bases, with 8 bases between. Germline CDR1 LNHDA, CDR2 SQIVND (reference sequence). The CDR3 loop spans 15 amino acids. The CDR3 is CASSILPSSNQPQHF. For the CDR3, the DNA is TGTGCCAGTAGTATACTCCCTTCTAGCAATCAGCCCCAGCATTTT. The full variable domain, in which reference TRBV19 and TRBJ1-5 provide the parts outside the CDR3, is DGGITQSPKYLFRKEGQNVTLSCEQNLNHDAMYWYRQDPGQGLRLIYYSQIVNDFQKGDIAEGYSVSREKKESFPLTVTSAQKNPTAFYLCASSILPSSNQPQHFGDGTRLSIL.

V and J are TRBV6-1 and TRBJ2-3, with 12 bases fitting TRBD2. J was trimmed by 3 bases and V by 2 bases; bases with no gene match: 3. Germline CDR1 and CDR2: MNHNS and SASEGT. The CDR3 extends over 16 amino acids. CDR3 bases: TGTGCCAGCAGTGAACTAGCGGGAGGGCGAACAGATACGCAGTATTTT. Translating it yields CASSELAGGRTDTQYF.

As concerns this clone: Additional DNA sequences in this sample encode the identical CDR3. This chain uses TRBV18 with TRBJ1-4; D is possibly TRBD1 (5 bases). The CDR3 has 14 residues. V lost 3 bases to trimming and J lost 5 bases, with 10 bases between them. The germline gives CDR1 KGHSH, CDR2 LQKENI. CDR3 in DNA: TGTGCCAGCTCACCGGGACGGGAGAATGAAAAACTGTTTTTT. Its protein is CASSPGRENEKLFF.

The chain links TRBV12-5 to TRBJ2-2, with TRBD1 matching over 8 bases. The CDR3 length is 16 residues. The germline V gene has CDR1 LGHNT and CDR2 FRNRAP. The junction had 7 bases not matched to a gene; V was cut back by 6 bases and J by 1 base. In DNA form, the CDR3 reads TGTGCTAGTGGATCCCCCGGGACAGGGAACACCGGGGAGCTGTTTTTT. The encoded protein is CASGSPGTGNTGELFF.

The chain has TRBV19 and TRBJ1-1, with unresolved D. Germline V gene data show CDR1 as LNHDA and CDR2 as SQIVND (reference sequence). The CDR3 totals 13 residues. V lost 3 bases and J 2 bases, leaving 7 bases between the germline ends. As DNA, the CDR3 is TGTGCCAGTAGTATTGGCCGTAACACTGAAGCTTTCTTT. Amino acid sequence: CASSIGRNTEAFF.

The sample holds one count of this clone. The CDR3 DNA reads TGTGCCAGCAGCCGCCCGATGGGCGGGGGGGCCATAGATACGCAGTATTTT. Its translation: CASSRPMGGGAIDTQYF. V usage is TRBV3-1 (or the pseudogene TRBV3-2) and J usage is TRBJ2-3; 9 bases map to TRBD2. From germline, CDR1 is LGHDT and CDR2 YNNKEL (reference sequence). The CDR3 totals 17 residues. Trimming cost V 4 bases and J 5 bases; bases outside gene matches: 13.

This clone was detected once. This chain joins TRBV7-9 and TRBJ1-3, with a possible D match to TRBD1 (6 bases). V shed 5 bases and J shed 0 bases, with 11 bases lying between them. Germline assignment: CDR1 SEHNR and CDR2 FQNEAQ (reference sequence). This CDR3 contains 15 residues. This CDR3 is CASSPDRLSGNTIYF. The CDR3, as DNA: TGTGCCAGCAGCCCGGACAGACTCTCTGGAAACACCATATATTTT.

The rearrangement uses TRBV2 and TRBJ1-1, with D unclear. The CDR3 loop spans 14 amino acids. Germline CDR1 SNHLY, CDR2 FYNNEI. Trimming left V 2 bases short and J 2 bases short, with 9 bases between. Here the CDR3 DNA reads TGTGCCAGCAGTGAATTGAGGGTCAACACTGAAGCTTTCTTT. Its protein product is CASSELRVNTEAFF.

The gene calls are TRBV11-2 and TRBJ2-1, with 9 bases fitting TRBD2. After removal of 5 bases from V and 5 bases from J, the junction contained 7 bases not matched to a gene. The V gene's germline CDR1 is SGHAT and CDR2 FQNNGV. This CDR3 region has 15 residues. The CDR3 bases are TGTGCCAGCAGCCCCCGGACTAGCGCGAACAATGAGCAGTTCTTC. Its translation: CASSPRTSANNEQFF. Drawing the rest from reference TRBV11-2 and TRBJ2-1, the complete variable domain is EAGVAQSPRYKIIEKRQSVAFWCNPISGHATLYWYQQILGQGPKLLIQFQNNGVVDDSQLPKDRFSAERLKGVDSTLKIQPAKLEDSAVYLCASSPRTSANNEQFFGPGTRLTVL.

The chain is built from TRBV7-9 and TRBJ2-7; D uncertain. V lost 5 bases and J 1 base, leaving 18 bases between the germline ends. CDR3 size: 16 residues. Germline V gives CDR1 SEHNR, CDR2 FQNEAQ (reference sequence). CDR3 loop: CASSAEIASSSYEQYF. The CDR3 DNA follows: TGTGCCAGCAGCGCAGAGATAGCTTCATCATCCTACGAGCAGTACTTC.

The chain carries TRBV19 and TRBJ2-1; 12 nucleotides match TRBD2. J lost 0 bases, V lost 6 bases, and 3 bases had no gene match. CDR1 and CDR2 (germline): LNHDA, SQIVND (reference sequence). CDR3 size: 16 residues. The CDR3 loop reads CASRGLAGYSYNEQFF. CDR3 coding DNA: TGTGCCAGTAGAGGACTAGCGGGGTACTCCTACAATGAGCAGTTCTTC.

The chain combines TRBV29-1 with TRBJ1-1, with D unclear. The CDR3 is made up of 11 amino acids. V was cut by 4 bases and J by 3 bases, with 6 bases left in between. Per germline, CDR1 SQVTM and CDR2 ANQGSEA. The CDR3 DNA follows: TGCAGCGTTGGCGGGGACACTGAAGCTTTCTTT. Translation gives CSVGGDTEAFF.

This chain uses TRBV6-6 with TRBJ2-7; the D gene is possibly TRBD2 (6 bases). Trimming took off 5 bases at V and 1 base at J, with 15 bases between the two ends. From germline, CDR1 is MNHNY and CDR2 SVGAGI (reference sequence). This CDR3 has 15 residues. CDR3 nucleotide sequence: TGTGCCAGCAGTAACATTTGGGGGGAGTCCTACGAGCAGTACTTC. This translates into CASSNIWGESYEQYF.

The CDR3 spells CASSRGGDYGYTF. In nucleotides, the CDR3 is TGTGCCAGCAGTAGAGGAGGGGACTATGGCTACACCTTC. V gene TRBV6-6 combines with J gene TRBJ1-2; D might be TRBD1 (5 bases). The CDR3 covers 13 residues. V dropped 5 bases and J dropped 3 bases, with 10 bases sitting between them. CDR1 and CDR2 from the germline V gene are MNHNY and SVGAGI (reference sequence).

This clone has just one count. The chain links TRBV6-5 to TRBJ2-7; 8 positions match TRBD2. The V segment lost 10 bases and the J segment 3 bases; nucleotides outside the gene matches: 8. The germline V gene encodes CDR1 MNHEY and CDR2 SVGAGI. The CDR3 has 13 amino acids. The CDR3 DNA reads TGTGCCACCTCCCCCGCGGGAGGCTACGAGCAGTACTTC. Its translation is CATSPAGGYEQYF.

Only one count was recorded for this clone. The chain couples TRBV7-2 to TRBJ1-2; D call uncertain. This CDR3 comprises 14 residues. Germline V gives CDR1 SGHTA, CDR2 FQGNSA. Trimming pared 5 bases from V and 3 bases from J, leaving 13 bases between. CDR3 residues: CASSPQVQYYGYTF. The DNA of the CDR3 is TGTGCCAGCAGCCCGCAGGTTCAGTACTATGGCTACACCTTC.

This clone was seen a single time. This rearrangement joins TRBV19 to TRBJ2-5; a weak D match, TRBD2 (5 bases). The CDR3 has 15 residues. Trimming cost V 8 bases and J 5 bases, with 21 bases left between them. Germline V lookup: CDR1 LNHDA, CDR2 SQIVND (reference sequence). Here the CDR3 DNA reads TGTGCCAGTTCGCCCCCAACTAGGAGCGGTGAGACCCAGTACTTC. It is translated as CASSPPTRSGETQYF.